These 11 T cell receptor beta chains originate from one sample sequenced in a study of neurological immune-mediated disorders. One entry per CDR3 protein, called by TCRdb with MiXCR from the 5' RACE reads. The data contain roughly 52,000 distinct CDR3 sequences, approximately 5.8% of them seen just once; the ten biggest clones take up approximately 1.5%. The sequenced material came from CD4+ T cells from blood. Source of these receptors: a woman aged 18-29 years with multiple sclerosis.

There are many counts of this clonotype. The J gene is TRBJ1-3, the V gene TRBV20-1, with D hard to call. The germline CDR1 and CDR2 sequences are DFQATT and SNEGSKA (reference sequence). V lost 3 bases and J 1 base, leaving 4 bases between the germline ends. The CDR3 is 12 amino acids. CDR3 in amino acids: CSASRSGNTIYF. The CDR3 DNA follows: TGCAGTGCTAGTAGGTCTGGAAACACCATATATTTT.

There are many counts of this clonotype. The rearrangement links TRBV12-3 or TRBV12-4 to TRBJ1-4; D uncertain. The CDR3 is 15 residues long. V lost 5 bases and J lost 0, with 10 bases in between. The DNA of the CDR3 is TGTGCCAGCAGTAAACTCATTGCAACTAATGAAAAACTGTTTTTT. Residues: CASSKLIATNEKLFF.

This clonotype was seen at least ten times. The CDR3 sequence: CASSREYSGNTIYF. DNA of the CDR3: TGTGCCAGCAGTCGAGAGTATTCTGGAAACACCATATATTTT. This rearrangement joins TRBV12-3 or TRBV12-4 to TRBJ1-3; no clear D. The CDR3 runs 14 residues. V was shortened by 5 bases and J by 1 base, with 9 bases between the two germline ends.

This clonotype was recorded many times. The chain carries TRBV18 and TRBJ2-5; TRBD2 is a possible D gene (5 bases). V was pared by 6 bases and J by 5 bases, with 10 bases between. Germline V gene lookup returns CDR1 KGHSH and CDR2 LQKENI. The CDR3 spans 12 residues. CDR3 in DNA: TGTGCCAGCTCGCCTACGGGGGAGACCCAGTACTTC. Amino acid sequence: CASSPTGETQYF.

The CDR3: CASSVGYATEAFF. CDR3 sequence (DNA): TGTGCCAGCAGCGTAGGGTATGCCACTGAAGCTTTCTTT. The rearrangement links TRBV9 to TRBJ1-1; no clear D. The CDR3 has 13 residues. Germline assignment: CDR1 SGDLS and CDR2 YYNGEE. With 0 bases removed from V and 4 bases from J, the gap between germline ends came to 7 bases.

The rearrangement links TRBV10-2 to TRBJ1-4; D is undetermined. From germline, CDR1 is WSHSY and CDR2 SAAADI. This CDR3 is built from 14 residues. V was clipped by 2 bases and J by 5 bases, with 9 bases between them. CDR3 bases: TGCGCCAGCAGTGAGAGGTCCAAAAATGAAAAACTGTTTTTT. Amino acids: CASSERSKNEKLFF.

This clonotype was observed many times. The J gene is TRBJ2-4, the V gene TRBV12-3 or TRBV12-4; 8 nucleotides line up with TRBD2. This CDR3 is built from 15 residues. V lost 3 bases, J lost 6 bases, and 7 bases stayed unmatched. This CDR3 reads CASSLSGGGRNIQYF. The CDR3 nucleotides are TGTGCCAGCAGTTTGTCGGGGGGGGGCCGAAACATTCAGTACTTC.

A single count supports this clonotype. The chain employs TRBV28 and TRBJ2-7; D is perhaps TRBD2 (5 bases). The germline V gene encodes CDR1 MDHEN and CDR2 SYDVKM. CDR3 length: 14 amino acids. Trimming removed 3 bases from V and 8 bases from J, with 17 bases in between. The CDR3 region is CASSFRGMPLKQYF. As DNA, the CDR3 is TGTGCCAGCAGTTTTAGAGGGATGCCGCTAAAGCAGTACTTC.

This clonotype was seen repeatedly, ten times or more. The J gene is TRBJ2-2, the V gene TRBV5-6; D may correspond to TRBD1 or TRBD2 (5 bases each). The CDR3 has 11 amino acids. V lost 3 bases to trimming and J lost 10 bases, with 7 bases between them. Germline V gene sequence: CDR1 SGHDT, CDR2 YYEEEE. CDR3 region: CASSWGKELFF. CDR3 in DNA: TGTGCCAGCAGCTGGGGGAAGGAGCTGTTTTTT.

This clonotype was seen ten or more times. The genes are TRBV5-6 and TRBJ2-7, with D possibly TRBD2 on 6 matching bases. The CDR3 runs to 12 residues. The V end lost 4 bases, the J end lost 4 bases, and 9 bases lay between the germline ends. The germline V gene has CDR1 SGHDT and CDR2 YYEEEE. The CDR3 sequence is CASSLGRYEQYV. The CDR3 DNA sequence: TGTGCCAGCAGCCTGGGGAGGTACGAGCAGTACGTC.

This clonotype was detected many times. The V and J genes are TRBV25-1 and TRBJ1-1, with D maybe TRBD1 (5 bases). Germline V lookup: CDR1 MGHDK, CDR2 SYGVNS. The germline V and J ends were trimmed by 7 bases and 0 bases, with 15 bases remaining between them. The CDR3 contains 15 residues. CDR3 sequence (DNA): TGTGCCAGCACCATGGGGGGAGTCATGAACACTGAAGCTTTCTTT. Amino acid sequence: CASTMGGVMNTEAFF. Based on the CDR3 plus reference TRBV25-1 and TRBJ1-1, the full variable domain is EADIYQTPRYLVIGTGKKITLECSQTMGHDKMYWYQQDPGMELHLIHYSYGVNSTEKGDLSSESTVSRIRTEHFPLTLESARPSHTSQYLCASTMGGVMNTEAFFGQGTRLTVV.